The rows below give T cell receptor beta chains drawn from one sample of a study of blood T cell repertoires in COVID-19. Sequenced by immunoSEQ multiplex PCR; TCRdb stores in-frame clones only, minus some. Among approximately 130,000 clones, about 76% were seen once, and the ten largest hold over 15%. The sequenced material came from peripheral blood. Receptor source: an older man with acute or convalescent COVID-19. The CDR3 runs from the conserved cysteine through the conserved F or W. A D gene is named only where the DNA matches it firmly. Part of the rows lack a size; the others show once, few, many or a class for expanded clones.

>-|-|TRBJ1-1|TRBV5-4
TGTGCCAGCAGCTTAGATGCGGGAATGAACACTGAAGCTTTCTTT
CASSLDAGMNTEAFF
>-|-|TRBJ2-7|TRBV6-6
TGTGCCAGCAGAACCGGGACTCGCGGGGAGGGGGGGGACTTC
CASRTGTRGEGGDF
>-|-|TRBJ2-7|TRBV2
TGTGCCAGCAGGGGGGACACGGTTTCCTACGAGCAGTACTTC
CASRGDTVSYEQYF
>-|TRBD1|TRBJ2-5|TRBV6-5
TGTGCCAGCAGTTACTCGACAGGGGGTCCAGAGACCCAGTACTTC
CASSYSTGGPETQYF
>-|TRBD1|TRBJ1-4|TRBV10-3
TGTGCCATCAGTGACGGACAGGGAGAAAAACTGTTTTTT
CAISDGQGEKLFF
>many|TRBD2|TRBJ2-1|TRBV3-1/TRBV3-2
TGTGCCAGCAGCTCGCGACTAGCGGGGGGATTCTACAATGAGCAGTTCTTC
CASSSRLAGGFYNEQFF
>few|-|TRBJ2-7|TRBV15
TGTGCCACCAGCAGTCAGGGGGAGCAGTACTTC
CATSSQGEQYF
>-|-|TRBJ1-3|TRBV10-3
TGTGCCATCAGGTCAGGAAACTCTGGAAACACCATATATTTT
CAIRSGNSGNTIYF
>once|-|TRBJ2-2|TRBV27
TGTGCCAGCAATCAGGGGAACACCGGGGAGCTGTTTTTT
CASNQGNTGELFF
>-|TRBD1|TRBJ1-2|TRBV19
TGTGCCAGTAGTATAACTCACCAGGGGGGCTATGGCTACACCTTC
CASSITHQGGYGYTF
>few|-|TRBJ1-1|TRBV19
TGTGCCAGTAGTCGGGGATATTGGACTGAAGCTTTCTTT
CASSRGYWTEAFF
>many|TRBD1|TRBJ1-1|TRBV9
TGTGCCAGCAACAGGGGAGGGAACACTGAAGCTTTCTTT
CASNRGGNTEAFF
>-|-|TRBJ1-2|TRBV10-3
TGTGCCATCTTTACATCCTATGGCTACACCTTC
CAIFTSYGYTF
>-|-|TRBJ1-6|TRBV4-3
TGCGCCAGCAGCCAAGATGGGGGCCTCAGGGTCGGGGGGTATTCACCCCTCCACTTT
CASSQDGGLRVGGYSPLHF
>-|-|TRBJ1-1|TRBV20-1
TGCAGTGCCCGGTTCAACACTGAAGCTTTCTTT
CSARFNTEAFF
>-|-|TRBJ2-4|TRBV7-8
TGTGCCAGCAGCTCAGGCAGGCAATCTCTAGCCAAAAACATTCAGTACTTC
CASSSGRQSLAKNIQYF
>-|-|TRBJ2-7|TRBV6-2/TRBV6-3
TGTGCCAGCAGTCAGGACTACGAGCAGTACTTC
CASSQDYEQYF
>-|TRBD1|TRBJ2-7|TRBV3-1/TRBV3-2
TGTGCCAGCAGCCTTGCAGGGGGATACGAGCAGTACTTC
CASSLAGGYEQYF
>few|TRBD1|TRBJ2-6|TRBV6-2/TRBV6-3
TGTGCCAGCAGTACCCGGACAGGGGGGTCTGGGGCCAACGTCCTGACTTTC
CASSTRTGGSGANVLTF
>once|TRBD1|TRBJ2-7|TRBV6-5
TGTGCCAGCAGCGGGACAGGGGGTATCTACGAGCAGTACTTC
CASSGTGGIYEQYF
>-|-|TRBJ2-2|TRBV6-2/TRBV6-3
TGTGCCAGCAGTCTTTGGCATTACACCGGGGAGCTGTTTTTT
CASSLWHYTGELFF
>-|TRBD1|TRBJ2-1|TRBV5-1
TGCGCCAGCGCCCGGACAGGGAGCTCCTACAATGAGCAGTTCTTC
CASARTGSSYNEQFF
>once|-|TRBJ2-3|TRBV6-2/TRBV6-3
TGTGCCAGCAGTCCCTGGACAGATCAGTTGACAGATACGCAGTATTTT
CASSPWTDQLTDTQYF
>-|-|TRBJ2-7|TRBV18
TGTGCCAGCTCACCACCGTCAGCCAGGGGTTCCGAGCAGTACTTC
CASSPPSARGSEQYF